The source of this T cell receptor (beta chain) is a study of identical twins. Overall study findings and caveats: In monozygotic twins, models underestimated the sharing of out-of-frame TCR alpha. The study found weaker excess twin sharing in beta out-of-frame sequences. Twin-shared out-of-frame alpha sequences were enriched for low generation probability.

Comments on this clonotype: The antigen remains undetermined.

The CDR3 has 14 residues. CDR1 is SGDLS, CDR2 YYNGEE, per germline. The V end was cut by 3 bases, the J end by 4 bases, with 12 bases between. Template switching created a universal primer site, and the cDNA included unique molecular identifiers. MiXCR, run by TCRdb on the 5' RACE reads, gives a single entry per CDR3 protein. Here the sample spans hundreds of thousands of distinct CDR3 sequences, more than 9% being singletons. These data were likewise used in another study, on yellow fever vaccine responses in identical twins.

The V call is TRBV9, the J call TRBJ2-3; the D gene is possibly TRBD2 (6 bases). This receptor was taken from a young woman in good health. Specimen: PBMCs. The CDR3 spells CASSEGTSSDTQYF. As DNA, the CDR3 is TGTGCCAGCAGCGAGGGGACTTCGTCAGATACGCAGTATTTT. The variable domain in full, completed from reference TRBV9 and TRBJ2-3, reads DSGVTQTPKHLITATGQRVTLRCSPRSGDLSVYWYQQSLDQGLQFLIQYYNGEERAKGNILERFSAQQFPDLHSELNLSSLELGDSALYFCASSEGTSSDTQYFGPGTRLTVL.